This T cell receptor (beta chain) was obtained from a study of T cell repertoires in cytomegalovirus infection. As for the study in general: Signatures in public TCR beta sequences pointed to both CMV infection and matching HLA type.

MiXCR, run by TCRdb on the reads, gives a single entry per CDR3 protein. The table has approximately 990,000 distinct CDR3 sequences, approximately 33% seen once. This CDR3 region has 18 residues. The germline gives CDR1 LGHNA, CDR2 YSLEER. Trimming left V 0 bases short and J 2 bases short, with 16 bases between. This clonotype has more than one count but fewer than ten. What it binds is unknown. Study conclusions and caveats: CMV-specific TCR beta clonotypes restricted by HLA-C were the ones dominating the ex vivo response.

This receptor was identified in a human donor in good health (CMV status not recorded). Some clones in this sample may be carry-over from other donors' samples. The gene calls are TRBV4-3 and TRBJ2-2; TRBD1 might be the D (5 bases). The material was cultured CD8+ T cells from PBMCs, obtained from culture after CMV antigen stimulation. In nucleotides, the CDR3 is TGCGCCAGCAGCCAAGATGGTGGGGCACTAAAAAACACCGGGGAGCTGTTTTTT. It yields the protein CASSQDGGALKNTGELFF.